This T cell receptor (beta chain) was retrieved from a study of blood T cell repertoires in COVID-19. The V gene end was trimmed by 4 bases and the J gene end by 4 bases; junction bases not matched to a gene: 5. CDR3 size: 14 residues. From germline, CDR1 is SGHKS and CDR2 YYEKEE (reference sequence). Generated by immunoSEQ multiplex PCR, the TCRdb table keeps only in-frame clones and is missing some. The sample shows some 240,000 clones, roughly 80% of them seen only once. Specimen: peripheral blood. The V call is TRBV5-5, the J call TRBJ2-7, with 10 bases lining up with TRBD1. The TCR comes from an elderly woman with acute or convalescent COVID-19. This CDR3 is CASSARQGAYEQYF. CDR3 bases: TGTGCCAGCAGCGCGCGACAGGGGGCTTACGAGCAGTACTTC.